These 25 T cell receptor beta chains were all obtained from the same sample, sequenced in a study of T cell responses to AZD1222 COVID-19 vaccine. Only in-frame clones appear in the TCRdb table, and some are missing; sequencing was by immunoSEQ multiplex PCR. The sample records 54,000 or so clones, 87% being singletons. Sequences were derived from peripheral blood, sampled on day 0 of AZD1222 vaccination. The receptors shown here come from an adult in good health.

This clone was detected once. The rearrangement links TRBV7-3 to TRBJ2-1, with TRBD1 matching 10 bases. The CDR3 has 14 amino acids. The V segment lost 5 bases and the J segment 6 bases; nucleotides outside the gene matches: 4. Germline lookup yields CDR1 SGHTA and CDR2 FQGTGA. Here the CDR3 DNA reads TGTGCCAGCAGCCGGACAGGGGGGAGCAATGAGCAGTTCTTC. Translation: CASSRTGGSNEQFF.

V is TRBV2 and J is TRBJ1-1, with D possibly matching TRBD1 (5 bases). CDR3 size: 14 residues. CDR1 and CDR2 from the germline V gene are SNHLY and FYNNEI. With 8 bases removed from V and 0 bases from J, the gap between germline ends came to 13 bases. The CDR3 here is CASLRGPMNTEAFF. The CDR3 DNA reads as TGTGCCAGCCTCCGGGGACCCATGAACACTGAAGCTTTCTTT.

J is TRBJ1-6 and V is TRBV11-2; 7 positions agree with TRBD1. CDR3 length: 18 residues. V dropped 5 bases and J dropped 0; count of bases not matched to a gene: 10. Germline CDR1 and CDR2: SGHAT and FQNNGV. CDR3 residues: CASSIQLGQSSYNSPLHF. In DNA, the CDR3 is TGTGCCAGCAGCATCCAATTGGGACAGAGCTCCTATAATTCACCCCTCCACTTT.

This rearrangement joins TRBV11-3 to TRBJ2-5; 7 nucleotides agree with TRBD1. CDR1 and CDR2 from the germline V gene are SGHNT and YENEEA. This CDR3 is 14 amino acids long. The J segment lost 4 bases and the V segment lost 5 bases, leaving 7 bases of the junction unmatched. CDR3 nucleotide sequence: TGTGCCAGCAGCGAAGGGGGCAGAGGAGAGACCCAGTACTTC. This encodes CASSEGGRGETQYF.

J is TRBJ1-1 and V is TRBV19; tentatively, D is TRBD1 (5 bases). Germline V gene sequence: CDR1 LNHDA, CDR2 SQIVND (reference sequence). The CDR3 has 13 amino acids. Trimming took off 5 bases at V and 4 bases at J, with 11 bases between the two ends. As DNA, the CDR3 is TGTGCCAGTAGTGCGACAGTGGGCACTGAAGCTTTCTTT. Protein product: CASSATVGTEAFF. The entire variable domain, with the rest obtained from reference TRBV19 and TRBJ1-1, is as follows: DGGITQSPKYLFRKEGQNVTLSCEQNLNHDAMYWYRQDPGQGLRLIYYSQIVNDFQKGDIAEGYSVSREKKESFPLTVTSAQKNPTAFYLCASSATVGTEAFFGQGTRLTVV.

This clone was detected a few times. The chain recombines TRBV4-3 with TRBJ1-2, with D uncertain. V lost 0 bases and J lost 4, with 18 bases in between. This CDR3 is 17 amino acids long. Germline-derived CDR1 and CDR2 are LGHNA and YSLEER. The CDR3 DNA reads TGCGCCAGCAGCCAAGATCCAAGGTGGCCGGGCCGCTATGGCTACACCTTC. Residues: CASSQDPRWPGRYGYTF.

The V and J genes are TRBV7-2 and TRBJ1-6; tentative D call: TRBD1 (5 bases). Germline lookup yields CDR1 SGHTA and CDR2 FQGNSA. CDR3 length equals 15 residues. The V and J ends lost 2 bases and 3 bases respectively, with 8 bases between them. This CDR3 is CASSLQGFYNSPLHF. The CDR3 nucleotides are TGTGCCAGCAGCTTACAGGGTTTCTATAATTCACCCCTCCACTTT.

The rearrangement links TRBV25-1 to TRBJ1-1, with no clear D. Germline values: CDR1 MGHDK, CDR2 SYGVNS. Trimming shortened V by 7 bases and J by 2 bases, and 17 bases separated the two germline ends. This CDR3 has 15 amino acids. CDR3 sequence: CASTSNGAGNTEAFF. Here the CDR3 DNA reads TGTGCCAGCACCTCAAATGGTGCAGGAAACACTGAAGCTTTCTTT.

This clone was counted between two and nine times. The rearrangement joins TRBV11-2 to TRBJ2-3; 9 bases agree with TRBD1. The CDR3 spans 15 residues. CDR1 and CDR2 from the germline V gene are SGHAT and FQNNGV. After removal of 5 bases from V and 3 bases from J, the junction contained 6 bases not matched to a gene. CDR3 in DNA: TGTGCCAGCAGCGCGTACAGGGGGCGGACAGATACGCAGTATTTT. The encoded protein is CASSAYRGRTDTQYF.

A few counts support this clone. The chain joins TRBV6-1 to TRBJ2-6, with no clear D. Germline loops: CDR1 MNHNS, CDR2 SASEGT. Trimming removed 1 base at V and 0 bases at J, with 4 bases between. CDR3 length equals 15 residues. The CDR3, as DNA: TGTGCCAGCAGTGAAGACAGCTCTGGGGCCAACGTCCTGACTTTC. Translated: CASSEDSSGANVLTF.

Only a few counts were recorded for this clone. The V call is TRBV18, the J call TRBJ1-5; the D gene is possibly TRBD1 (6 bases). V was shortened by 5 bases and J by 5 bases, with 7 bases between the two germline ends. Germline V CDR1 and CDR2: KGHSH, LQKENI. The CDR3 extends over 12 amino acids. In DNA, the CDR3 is TGTGCCAGCTCAGAGGGGGATCAGCCCCAGCATTTT. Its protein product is CASSEGDQPQHF.

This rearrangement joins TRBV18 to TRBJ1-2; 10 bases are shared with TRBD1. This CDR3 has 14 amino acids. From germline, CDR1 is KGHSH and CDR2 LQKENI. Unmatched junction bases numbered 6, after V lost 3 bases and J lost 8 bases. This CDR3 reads CASSPGTGELGYTF. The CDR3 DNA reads TGTGCCAGCTCACCCGGGACAGGGGAGTTGGGCTACACCTTC.

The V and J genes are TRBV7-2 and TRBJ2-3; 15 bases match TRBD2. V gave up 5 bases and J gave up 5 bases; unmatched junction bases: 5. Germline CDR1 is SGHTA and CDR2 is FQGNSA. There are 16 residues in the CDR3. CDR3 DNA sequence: TGTGCCAGCAGCATAGGACTAGCGGGGGGGCGAGATACGCAGTATTTT. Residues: CASSIGLAGGRDTQYF.

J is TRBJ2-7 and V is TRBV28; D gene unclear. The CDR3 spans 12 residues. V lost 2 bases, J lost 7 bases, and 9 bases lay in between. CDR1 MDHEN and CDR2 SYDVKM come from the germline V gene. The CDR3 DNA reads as TGTGCCAGCAGTTTAGAGCCCGAGGAGCAGTACTTC. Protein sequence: CASSLEPEEQYF.

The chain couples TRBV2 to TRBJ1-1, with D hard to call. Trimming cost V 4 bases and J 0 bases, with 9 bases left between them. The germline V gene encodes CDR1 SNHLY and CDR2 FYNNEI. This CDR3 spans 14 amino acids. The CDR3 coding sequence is TGTGCCAGCAGTGTCGAGCTTTTGAACACTGAAGCTTTCTTT. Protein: CASSVELLNTEAFF.

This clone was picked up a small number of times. The CDR3 nucleotides read TGTGCCAGCAGCGGCACAGGGGGGAGGCAAGAGACCCAGTACTTC. Translation: CASSGTGGRQETQYF. The chain links TRBV9 to TRBJ2-5, with TRBD1 identical over 8 bases. Per the germline V gene, CDR1 is SGDLS and CDR2 is YYNGEE. CDR3 length equals 15 residues. V was clipped by 3 bases and J by 2 bases; unmatched bases: 6.

In DNA, the CDR3 is TGTGCCAGCAGTGAAGCAGGGGAGGTACAGTACTTC. It encodes CASSEAGEVQYF. The chain joins TRBV2 to TRBJ2-7, with D maybe TRBD2 (6 bases). Trimming stripped 0 bases from V and 10 bases from J, with 10 bases between. CDR1 is SNHLY, CDR2 FYNNEI, per germline. This CDR3 is built from 12 residues. Full variable domain (outside the CDR3, taken from reference TRBV2 and TRBJ2-7): EPEVTQTPSHQVTQMGQEVILRCVPISNHLYFYWYRQILGQKVEFLVSFYNNEISEKSEIFDDQFSVERPDGSNFTLKIRSTKLEDSAMYFCASSEAGEVQYFGPGTRLTVT.

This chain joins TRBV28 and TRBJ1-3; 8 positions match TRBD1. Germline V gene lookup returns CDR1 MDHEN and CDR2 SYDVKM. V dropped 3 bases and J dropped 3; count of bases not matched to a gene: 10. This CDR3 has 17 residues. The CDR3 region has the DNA TGTGCCAGCAGTTTTCCAGGGGGCTCGGGTATTGGAAACACCATATATTTT. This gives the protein CASSFPGGSGIGNTIYF.

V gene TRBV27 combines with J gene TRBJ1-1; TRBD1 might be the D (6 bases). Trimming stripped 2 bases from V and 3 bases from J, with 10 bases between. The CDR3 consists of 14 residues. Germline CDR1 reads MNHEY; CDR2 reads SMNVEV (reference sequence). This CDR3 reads CASSLGQTYTEAFF. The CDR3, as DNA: TGTGCCAGCAGTTTAGGACAGACCTACACTGAAGCTTTCTTT.

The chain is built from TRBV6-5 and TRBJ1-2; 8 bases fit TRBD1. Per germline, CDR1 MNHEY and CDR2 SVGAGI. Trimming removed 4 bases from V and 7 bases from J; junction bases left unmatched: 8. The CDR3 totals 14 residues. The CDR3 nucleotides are TGTGCCAGCAGTTCACCGGGACAGGCGGTTGGCTACACCTTC. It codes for CASSSPGQAVGYTF.

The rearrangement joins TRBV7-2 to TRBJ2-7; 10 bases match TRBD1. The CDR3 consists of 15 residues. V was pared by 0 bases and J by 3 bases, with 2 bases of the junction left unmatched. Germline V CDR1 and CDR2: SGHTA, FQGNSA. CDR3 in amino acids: CASSLAGTGVYEQYF. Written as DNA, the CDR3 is TGTGCCAGCAGCTTAGCCGGGACAGGGGTCTACGAGCAGTACTTC. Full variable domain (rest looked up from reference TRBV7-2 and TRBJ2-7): GAGVSQSPSNKVTEKGKDVELRCDPISGHTALYWYRQSLGQGLEFLIYFQGNSAPDKSGLPSDRFSAERTGGSVSTLTIQRTQQEDSAVYLCASSLAGTGVYEQYFGPGTRLTVT.

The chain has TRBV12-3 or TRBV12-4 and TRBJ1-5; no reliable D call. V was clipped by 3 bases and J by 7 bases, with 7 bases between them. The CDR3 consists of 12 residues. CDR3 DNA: TGTGCCAGCAGTTTGGGCCAGCAGCCCCAGCATTTT. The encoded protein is CASSLGQQPQHF.

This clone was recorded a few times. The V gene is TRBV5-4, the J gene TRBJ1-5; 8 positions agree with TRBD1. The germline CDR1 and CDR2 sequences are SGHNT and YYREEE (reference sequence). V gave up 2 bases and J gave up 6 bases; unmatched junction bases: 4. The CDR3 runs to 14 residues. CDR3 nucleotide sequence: TGTGCCAGCAGCTTACAGGGGGTAGGTCAGCCCCAGCATTTT. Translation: CASSLQGVGQPQHF.

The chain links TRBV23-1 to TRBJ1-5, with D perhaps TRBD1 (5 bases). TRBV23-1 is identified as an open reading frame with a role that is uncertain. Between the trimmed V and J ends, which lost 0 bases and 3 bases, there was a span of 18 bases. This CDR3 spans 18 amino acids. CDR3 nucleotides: TGCGCCAGCAGTCAATCCCCCCTTATTGGACAATTCAATCAGCCCCAGCATTTT. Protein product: CASSQSPLIGQFNQPQHF.

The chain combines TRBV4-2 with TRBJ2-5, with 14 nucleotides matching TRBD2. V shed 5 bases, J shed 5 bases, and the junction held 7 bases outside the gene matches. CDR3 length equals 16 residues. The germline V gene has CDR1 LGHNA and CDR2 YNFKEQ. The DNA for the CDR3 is TGTGCCAGCAGCGAGACTAGCGGGGGGGCCGCGGAGACCCAGTACTTC. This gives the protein CASSETSGGAAETQYF.